Each of the 21 T cell receptor beta chains below was sequenced from the same sample in a study of blood T cell repertoires in COVID-19. The table came from immunoSEQ multiplex PCR; TCRdb's copy has only in-frame clones and leaves some out. The repertoire consists of 25,000 or so clones, with approximately 86% occurring once and the leading ten covering 15% to 20%. The sample was peripheral blood. The receptors were gathered from a human donor with acute or convalescent COVID-19. The donor label of this sample is uncertain.

A word on this clone: The same CDR3 arises from other DNA sequences in this sample as well. The chain is built from TRBV6-5 and TRBJ2-3, with D perhaps matching TRBD1 (5 bases). V dropped 2 bases and J dropped 0 bases, with 9 bases sitting between them. Germline CDR1 reads MNHEY; CDR2 reads SVGAGI. The CDR3 consists of 15 residues. CDR3 coding DNA: TGTGCCAGCAGTTACAGGGGCCTAAGCACAGATACGCAGTATTTT. Protein: CASSYRGLSTDTQYF.

This clone was seen only once. This chain joins TRBV11-2 and TRBJ2-1; D might be TRBD1 (5 bases). The CDR3 extends over 13 amino acids. Trimming removed 3 bases from V and 6 bases from J, with 9 bases in between. Per the germline V gene, CDR1 is SGHAT and CDR2 is FQNNGV. The CDR3 reads CASSFGRVNEQFF. The CDR3 DNA reads as TGTGCCAGCAGCTTCGGCAGGGTCAATGAGCAGTTCTTC.

CDR3: CASSLGRWEALQQYF. The DNA for the CDR3 is TGTGCCAGCAGCTTAGGTCGGTGGGAGGCCCTCCAGCAGTACTTC. The chain uses TRBV11-2 and TRBJ2-7; the D gene is possibly TRBD2 (6 bases). CDR1 and CDR2 from the germline V gene are SGHAT and FQNNGV. Trimming left V 1 base short and J 8 bases short, with 18 bases between. The length of the CDR3 is 15 residues.

CDR3 sequence reads: CASSFRGTANEQFF. The CDR3, as DNA: TGTGCCAGCAGTTTTCGGGGGACCGCAAATGAGCAGTTCTTC. The chain carries TRBV11-2 and TRBJ2-1; D possibly corresponds to TRBD2 (6 bases). V was clipped by 6 bases and J by 7 bases, with 16 bases between them. This CDR3 comprises 14 residues. Per the germline V gene, CDR1 is SGHAT and CDR2 is FQNNGV.

V and J are TRBV5-1 and TRBJ2-7; D is perhaps TRBD2 (7 bases). Trimming shortened V by 4 bases and J by 5 bases, and 16 bases separated the two germline ends. Germline lookup yields CDR1 SGHRS and CDR2 YFSETQ. The CDR3 loop spans 14 amino acids. In nucleotides, the CDR3 is TGCGCCAGCAGCGGGGGGGCCTCCGCCGACGAGCAGTACTTC. Its protein product is CASSGGASADEQYF.

V usage is TRBV16 and J usage is TRBJ1-6; D unclear. CDR3 length: 15 residues. Germline assignment: CDR1 KGHSY and CDR2 FQNENV. Trimming shortened V by 1 base and J by 6 bases, and 10 bases separated the two germline ends. The CDR3 is CASSQYAESNSPLHF. In nucleotides, the CDR3 is TGTGCCAGCAGCCAATATGCGGAATCTAATTCACCCCTCCACTTT.

The chain is built from TRBV10-3 and TRBJ2-5; TRBD1 agrees at 8 bases. The V segment lost 3 bases and the J segment 1 base; nucleotides outside the gene matches: 1. From germline, CDR1 is ENHRY and CDR2 SYGVKD. The CDR3 has 14 amino acids. The CDR3 nucleotides read TGTGCCATCAGTGATGGACAGGGCCAAGAGACCCAGTACTTC. Translating gives CAISDGQGQETQYF.

This clone was observed a few times. Here the CDR3 reads CASRGDGGEQYF. In DNA, the CDR3 is TGTGCCAGCAGGGGAGACGGTGGCGAGCAGTACTTC. The gene calls are TRBV2 and TRBJ2-7, with D perhaps matching TRBD2 (5 bases). V was clipped by 6 bases and J by 6 bases, with 12 bases between them. CDR3 size: 12 residues. Germline CDR1 is SNHLY and CDR2 is FYNNEI.

V gene TRBV5-1 combines with J gene TRBJ2-7; weak D call: TRBD1 (6 bases). Germline values: CDR1 SGHRS, CDR2 YFSETQ. The length of the CDR3 is 15 residues. V dropped 0 bases and J dropped 4 bases, with 14 bases sitting between them. CDR3 protein: CASSLEQGPRYEQYF. As DNA, the CDR3 is TGCGCCAGCAGCTTGGAACAGGGACCCAGGTACGAGCAGTACTTC.

This sequence joins TRBV5-6 and TRBJ2-1, with a tentative D call TRBD1 (5 bases). CDR3 length: 13 amino acids. The V end lost 4 bases, the J end lost 8 bases, and 13 bases lay between the germline ends. Germline-derived CDR1 and CDR2 are SGHDT and YYEEEE. The CDR3 reads CASSPGRVHEQFF. The CDR3 coding sequence is TGTGCCAGCAGCCCAGGCAGGGTACATGAGCAGTTCTTC.

In this sample, this clone turned up once. The J gene is TRBJ2-1, the V gene TRBV12-5, with a possible D match to TRBD2 (6 bases). This CDR3 is built from 15 residues. The V and J ends lost 3 bases and 7 bases respectively, with 16 bases between them. The germline CDR1 and CDR2 sequences are LGHNT and FRNRAP. CDR3 sequence: CASGFLAGSGNEQFF. In nucleotides, the CDR3 is TGTGCTAGTGGTTTTCTGGCGGGGTCGGGTAATGAGCAGTTCTTC.

This chain joins TRBV12-3 or TRBV12-4 and TRBJ1-6; TRBD1 is a possible D gene (5 bases). CDR3 size: 13 residues. V shed 3 bases and J shed 10 bases, with 10 bases lying between them. The CDR3 bases are TGTGCCAGCAGTTTCTCAGGGTACTCACCCCTCCACTTT. Its translation: CASSFSGYSPLHF.

The rearrangement links TRBV18 to TRBJ2-7; TRBD1 might be the D (6 bases). This CDR3 has 15 amino acids. Trimming removed 6 bases at V and 2 bases at J, with 17 bases between. Germline V gene sequence: CDR1 KGHSH, CDR2 LQKENI. The CDR3 region has the DNA TGTGCCAGCTCCTCGTCTGGACAGTCCGCCTACGAGCAGTACTTC. Amino acid sequence: CASSSSGQSAYEQYF.

This rearrangement joins TRBV7-2 to TRBJ2-3; 8 nucleotides agree with TRBD1. This CDR3 spans 19 amino acids. The V segment lost 1 base and the J segment 3 bases; nucleotides outside the gene matches: 15. The germline gives CDR1 SGHTA, CDR2 FQGNSA. CDR3 bases: TGTGCCAGCAGCTTAGTCACGCCGAAGACAGGGGCGAGGACAGATACGCAGTATTTT. This encodes CASSLVTPKTGARTDTQYF. Filled out from reference TRBV7-2 and TRBJ2-3, the complete variable domain reads GAGVSQSPSNKVTEKGKDVELRCDPISGHTALYWYRQSLGQGLEFLIYFQGNSAPDKSGLPSDRFSAERTGGSVSTLTIQRTQQEDSAVYLCASSLVTPKTGARTDTQYFGPGTRLTVL.

This clone was counted once. This sequence joins TRBV7-8 and TRBJ1-1, with D possibly matching TRBD1 (6 bases). In germline, CDR1 is SGHVS, CDR2 FQNEAQ. The CDR3 is 15 residues long. The V and J ends lost 0 bases and 3 bases respectively, with 11 bases between them. The CDR3 coding sequence is TGTGCCAGCAGCTTAGCTCAGGGGCGCTACACTGAAGCTTTCTTT. Its translation: CASSLAQGRYTEAFF.

The chain is built from TRBV7-8 and TRBJ2-7; 10 bases map to TRBD1. CDR3 length: 15 residues. The germline CDR1 and CDR2 sequences are SGHVS and FQNEAQ. The V segment lost 7 bases and the J segment 4 bases; nucleotides outside the gene matches: 10. The CDR3 here is CASTTDRQGAYEQYF. CDR3 DNA: TGTGCCAGCACCACGGACAGACAGGGGGCGTACGAGCAGTACTTC.

This clone was found once. The V call is TRBV25-1, the J call TRBJ2-3; weak D call: TRBD2 (7 bases). CDR1 and CDR2 from the germline V gene are MGHDK and SYGVNS. V lost 8 bases, J lost 3 bases, and 15 bases lay in between. The CDR3 has 14 amino acids. The CDR3 reads CASGLRGGTDTQYF. The CDR3 nucleotides read TGTGCCAGCGGCCTTAGGGGGGGAACAGATACGCAGTATTTT.

The rearrangement uses TRBV5-1 and TRBJ1-1, with D maybe TRBD1 (6 bases). V was cut by 4 bases and J by 2 bases, with 18 bases left in between. The CDR3 sequence is 16 residues long. Germline V gene sequence: CDR1 SGHRS, CDR2 YFSETQ. CDR3 in DNA: TGCGCCAGCAGCAAGGAGGTCGGACAGTACAACACTGAAGCTTTCTTT. Amino acid sequence: CASSKEVGQYNTEAFF.

V usage is TRBV16 and J usage is TRBJ1-5; D may be TRBD1 (6 bases). V lost 8 bases and J 7 bases, leaving 15 bases between the germline ends. CDR1 and CDR2 (germline): KGHSY, FQNENV. The CDR3 spans 13 residues. CDR3 DNA: TGTGCCAGCCGGGGGGGGGCAGGCCAGCCCCAGCATTTT. It is translated as CASRGGAGQPQHF.

V gene TRBV6-6 combines with J gene TRBJ2-1; 9 bases agree with TRBD1. Per the germline V gene, CDR1 is MNHNY and CDR2 is SVGAGI (reference sequence). The CDR3 is 15 amino acids. V gave up 6 bases and J gave up 0 bases; unmatched junction bases: 3. CDR3 nucleotide sequence: TGTGCCAGCAGAAGGACAGGGGACTCCTACAATGAGCAGTTCTTC. This translates into CASRRTGDSYNEQFF.

V is TRBV5-1 and J is TRBJ1-2, with 9 bases aligning to TRBD1. Germline V CDR1 and CDR2: SGHRS, YFSETQ. Trimming took 2 bases from V and 8 from J; bases not matched to a gene: 10. The CDR3 is 15 residues long. Written as DNA, the CDR3 is TGCGCCAGCAGCTTTAGGACAGGGGAATTGTTGGGCTACACCTTC. Its protein product is CASSFRTGELLGYTF.